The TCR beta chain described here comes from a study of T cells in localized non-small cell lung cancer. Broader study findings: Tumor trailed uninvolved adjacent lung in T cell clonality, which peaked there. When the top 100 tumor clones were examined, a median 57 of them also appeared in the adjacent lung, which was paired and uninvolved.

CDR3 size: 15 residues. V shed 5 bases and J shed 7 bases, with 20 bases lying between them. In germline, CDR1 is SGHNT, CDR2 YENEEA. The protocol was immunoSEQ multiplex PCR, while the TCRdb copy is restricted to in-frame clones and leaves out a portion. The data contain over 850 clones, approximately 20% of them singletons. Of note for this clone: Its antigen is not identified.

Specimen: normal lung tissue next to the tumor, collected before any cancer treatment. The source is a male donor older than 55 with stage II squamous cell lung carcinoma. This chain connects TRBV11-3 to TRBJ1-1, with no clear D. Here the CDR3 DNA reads TGTGCCAGCAGCCCGCCGGTTGGTATTCCCCTTGAAGCTTTCTTT. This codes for CASSPPVGIPLEAFF. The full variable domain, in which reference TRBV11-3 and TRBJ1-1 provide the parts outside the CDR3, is EAGVVQSPRYKIIEKKQPVAFWCNPISGHNTLYWYLQNLGQGPELLIRYENEEAVDDSQLPKDRFSAERLKGVDSTLKIQPAELGDSAVYLCASSPPVGIPLEAFFGQGTRLTVV.